The 7 T cell receptor beta chains reported below all come from one sample, sequenced in a study of technical replicates of blood from a few donors. Assay used: immunoSEQ multiplex PCR; TCRdb lists only in-frame clones, some missing. The table shows fewer than 90,000 clones, with roughly 93% occurring only once. The source material was T cells isolated from PBMCs. The source of these receptors is a human donor in good health.

This clone was seen a single time. The gene calls are TRBV7-9 and TRBJ1-2, with 7 bases that match TRBD1. The CDR3 is 13 amino acids. The germline V gene has CDR1 SEHNR and CDR2 FQNEAQ (reference sequence). V dropped 8 bases and J dropped 5; count of bases not matched to a gene: 8. CDR3 loop: CASGAGGSYGYTF. The CDR3 coding sequence is TGTGCCAGCGGGGCAGGGGGTTCATATGGCTACACCTTC.

This clone has only one observation. The chain employs TRBV7-8 and TRBJ2-7; 9 positions agree with TRBD1. The CDR3 length is 14 residues. CDR1 is SGHVS, CDR2 FQNEAQ, per germline. The V gene end was trimmed by 5 bases and the J gene end by 4 bases; junction bases not matched to a gene: 6. In DNA, the CDR3 is TGTGCCAGCAGCCCTGCCGGGACAGGGTACGAGCAGTACTTC. Translating it yields CASSPAGTGYEQYF.

This chain joins TRBV11-2 and TRBJ2-7; D may be TRBD1 (6 bases). The V end lost 4 bases, the J end lost 4 bases, and 11 bases lay between the germline ends. The CDR3 consists of 13 residues. Germline values: CDR1 SGHAT, CDR2 FQNNGV. This chain's CDR3 is CASSSGAFYEQYF. In DNA, the CDR3 is TGTGCCAGCAGCTCAGGGGCCTTTTACGAGCAGTACTTC.

This chain joins TRBV27 and TRBJ1-4; the D gene is possibly TRBD1 (6 bases). CDR3 length: 13 residues. V gave up 6 bases and J gave up 7 bases, with 12 bases separating them. CDR1 is MNHEY and CDR2 is SMNVEV in the germline V gene (reference sequence). Written as DNA, the CDR3 is TGTGCCAGCAGCTCAGGGGTTCGTGAAAAACTGTTTTTT. As protein: CASSSGVREKLFF.

The V call is TRBV4-1, the J call TRBJ1-6, with 7 bases aligning to TRBD1. With V trimmed by 3 bases and J by 9 bases, 8 bases remained unmatched. The CDR3 spans 15 residues. Germline CDR1 is MGHRA and CDR2 is YSYEKL. The CDR3 DNA is TGCGCCAGCAGCCACACCACAGGGGATCCTTCACCCCTCCACTTT. Translated, it gives CASSHTTGDPSPLHF.

This clone appeared once. The rearrangement links TRBV28 to TRBJ1-5; D gene ambiguous. Trimming removed 3 bases at V and 0 bases at J, with 27 bases between. Looked up from germline, CDR1 is MDHEN and CDR2 is SYDVKM. The CDR3 runs to 21 residues. In nucleotides, the CDR3 is TGTGCCAGCAGTTTCAGAGGCCCCATTATAGCGGGATCTTATAGCAATCAGCCCCAGCATTTT. Residues: CASSFRGPIIAGSYSNQPQHF.

The chain has TRBV4-1 and TRBJ1-1, with 8 bases fitting TRBD1. The CDR3 loop spans 19 amino acids. V dropped 1 base and J dropped 13; count of bases not matched to a gene: 26. Germline loops: CDR1 MGHRA, CDR2 YSYEKL. CDR3 in DNA: TGCGCCAGCAGCCAAGGGATCGGAGGCAGGGGGCTTAGTTCCTCCTTTGATTTCTTT. Translating it yields CASSQGIGGRGLSSSFDFF.